Given below is one T cell receptor beta chain in context. These data come from a study of blood T cell repertoires in COVID-19. Study background: COVID-19 samples, acute and convalescent, were from the United States, Italy and Spain. In each case, the material was cDNA or gDNA derived from T cells, B-cell-depleted T cells, or PBMCs.

There are 18 residues in the CDR3. In germline, CDR1 is LNHDA, CDR2 SQIVND (reference sequence). J gave up 0 bases and V 2 bases, and 8 bases lay outside the gene matches. Followed over time, Seattle patients had been enrolled while infection was active. In the study's own analysis: It was from reference gene primer amplification that nucleated cell counts were estimated. Sequencing used immunoSEQ multiplex PCR; TCRdb keeps in-frame clones, though not all of them. V and J calls plus clone size are reproduced from that table; the DNA served to infer D and trimming. The table includes some 290,000 clones, more than 70% detected once.

The sample taken for sequencing was peripheral blood. The sequence was collected from a woman in her twenties or thirties with COVID-19, enrolled during active disease. The J gene is TRBJ2-3, the V gene TRBV19; 10 bases are a match to TRBD2. The CDR3 nucleotides read TGTGCCAGTAGTATAAGGTTGACTAGCGGGCTTAGCACAGATACGCAGTATTTT. Protein product: CASSIRLTSGLSTDTQYF.